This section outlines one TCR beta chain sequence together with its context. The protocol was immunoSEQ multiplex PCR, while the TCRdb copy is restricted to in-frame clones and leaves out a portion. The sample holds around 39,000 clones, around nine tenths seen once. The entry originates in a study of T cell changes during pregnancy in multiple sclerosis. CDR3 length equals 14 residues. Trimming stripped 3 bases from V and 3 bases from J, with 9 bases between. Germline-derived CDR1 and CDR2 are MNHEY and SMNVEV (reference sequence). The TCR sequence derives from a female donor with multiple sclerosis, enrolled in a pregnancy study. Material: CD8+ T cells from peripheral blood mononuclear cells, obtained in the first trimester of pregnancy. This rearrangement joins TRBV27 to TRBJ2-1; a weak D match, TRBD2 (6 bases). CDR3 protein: CASSFGGNYNEQFF. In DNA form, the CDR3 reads TGTGCCAGCAGTTTTGGAGGGAACTACAATGAGCAGTTCTTC.